This T cell receptor (beta chain) was identified in a study of molecular identifiers for immune sequencing clone quantification. Study outcomes and limitations: Effector cells had over 99% of their molecules in clones above 20 RNA copies, while naive cells had under 1%.

One entry per CDR3 protein, called by TCRdb with MiXCR from the PCR reads. Here the sample spans hundreds of thousands of distinct CDR3 sequences, roughly 25% being singletons. Remarks on this clonotype: Its antigen is as yet unknown. Sequence at one end of the junction differs from germline and may be a read error.

Germline values: CDR1 LNHNV, CDR2 YYDKDF (reference sequence). The CDR3 is made up of 18 amino acids. Source material: naive CD8+ T cells from blood, with Jurkat cell RNA spiked in. Subset here: FACS-sorted CD8+CD4-CCR7+CD45RA+ naive T cells. This sequence was found in a human donor in good health. Some libraries in this study had Jurkat cell RNA spiked in. The chain carries TRBV15 and TRBJ2-6; TRBD1 matches 7 bases. CDR3 region: CATGSTSGQDSGANVLTF. DNA for the CDR3: TGTGCCACCGGCAGCACGTCCGGACAGGACTCTGGGGCCAACGTCCTGACTTTC.